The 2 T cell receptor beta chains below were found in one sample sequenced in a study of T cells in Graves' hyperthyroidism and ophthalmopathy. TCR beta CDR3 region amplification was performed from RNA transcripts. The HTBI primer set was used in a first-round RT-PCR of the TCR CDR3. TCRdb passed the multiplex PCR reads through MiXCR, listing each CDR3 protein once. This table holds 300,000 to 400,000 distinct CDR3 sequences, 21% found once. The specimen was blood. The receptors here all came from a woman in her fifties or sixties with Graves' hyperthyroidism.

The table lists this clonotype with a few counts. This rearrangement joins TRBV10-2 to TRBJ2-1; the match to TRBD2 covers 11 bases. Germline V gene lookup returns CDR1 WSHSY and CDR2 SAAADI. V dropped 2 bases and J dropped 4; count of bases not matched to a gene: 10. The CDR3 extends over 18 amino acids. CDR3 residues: CASSEVGLAVSGYNEQFF. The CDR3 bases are TGCGCCAGCAGTGAGGTGGGACTAGCGGTGTCGGGTTACAATGAGCAGTTCTTC.

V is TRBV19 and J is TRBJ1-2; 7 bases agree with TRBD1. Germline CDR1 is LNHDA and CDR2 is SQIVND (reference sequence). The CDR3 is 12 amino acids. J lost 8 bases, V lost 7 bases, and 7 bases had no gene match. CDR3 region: CASNHRGYGYTF. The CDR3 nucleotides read TGTGCCAGTAACCACAGGGGTTACGGCTACACCTTC.